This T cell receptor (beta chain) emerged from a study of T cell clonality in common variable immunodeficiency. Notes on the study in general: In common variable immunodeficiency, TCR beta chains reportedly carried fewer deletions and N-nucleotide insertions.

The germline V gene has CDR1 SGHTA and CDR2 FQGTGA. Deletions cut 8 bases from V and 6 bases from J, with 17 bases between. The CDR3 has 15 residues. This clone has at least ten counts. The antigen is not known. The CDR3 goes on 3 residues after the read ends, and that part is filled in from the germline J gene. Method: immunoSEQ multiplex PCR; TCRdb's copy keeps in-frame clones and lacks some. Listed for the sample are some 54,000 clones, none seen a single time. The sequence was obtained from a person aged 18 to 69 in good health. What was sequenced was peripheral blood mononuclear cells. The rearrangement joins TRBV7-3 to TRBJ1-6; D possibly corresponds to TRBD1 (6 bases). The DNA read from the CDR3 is TGTGCCAGCCGGGACGGGGGGCTGCGTAATTCACCC. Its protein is CASRDGGLRNSP. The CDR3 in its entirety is CASRDGGLRNSPLHF.